The 26 T cell receptor beta chains below come from one sample, sequenced in a study of cytomegalovirus exposure and HLA in healthy donors. It was with 60 Vbeta and 13 Jbeta primers that the PCR ran. The protocol was immunoSEQ multiplex PCR, while the TCRdb copy is restricted to in-frame clones and leaves out a portion. The sample has some 150,000 clones, 70% to 85% seen once. Sequenced input: PBMCs. The receptors were sampled from a woman aged 50 to 60 in good health and CMV-seropositive.

The chain uses TRBV6-1 and TRBJ1-2; 7 nucleotides line up with TRBD1. CDR3 length equals 13 residues. The junction had 3 bases not matched to a gene; V was cut back by 1 base and J by 7 bases. Germline CDR1 and CDR2: MNHNS and SASEGT. The CDR3: CASSEGDRFGYTF. CDR3 sequence (DNA): TGTGCCAGCAGTGAAGGGGACAGATTTGGCTACACCTTC.

This clone has just one count. V usage is TRBV2 and J usage is TRBJ2-5; D uncertain. V was pared by 3 bases and J by 1 base, with 15 bases between. This CDR3 comprises 16 residues. Looked up from germline, CDR1 is SNHLY and CDR2 is FYNNEI. The CDR3 loop reads CASSDVGALSQETQYF. The CDR3 bases are TGTGCCAGCAGTGATGTAGGAGCCCTGAGCCAAGAGACCCAGTACTTC.

The V call is TRBV30, the J call TRBJ1-6, with D possibly matching TRBD1 (5 bases). Germline CDR1 is GTSNPN and CDR2 is SVGIG (reference sequence). The CDR3 has 11 amino acids. Trimming stripped 3 bases from V and 12 bases from J, with 9 bases between. The CDR3 is CAWRTGLPLHF. In nucleotides, the CDR3 is TGTGCCTGGAGAACAGGTCTACCCCTCCACTTT.

This chain joins TRBV7-6 and TRBJ2-3; TRBD2 aligns across 12 bases. CDR3 length: 15 amino acids. Germline assignment: CDR1 SGHVS and CDR2 FNYEAQ. After removal of 3 bases from V and 9 bases from J, the junction contained 7 bases not matched to a gene. The DNA of the CDR3 is TGTGCCAGCAGCTTCCCGACTAGCGGGGGAGACACGCAGTATTTT. Amino acid sequence: CASSFPTSGGDTQYF.

V usage is TRBV6-5 and J usage is TRBJ1-5, with 11 bases identical to TRBD1. J gave up 8 bases and V 5 bases, and 2 bases lay outside the gene matches. This CDR3 comprises 13 residues. Germline V gives CDR1 MNHEY, CDR2 SVGAGI. In DNA form, the CDR3 reads TGTGCCAGCAGTAGGACAGGGGGCAAGCCCCAGCATTTT. This sequence encodes CASSRTGGKPQHF.

The V call is TRBV7-3, the J call TRBJ1-1; D perhaps matches TRBD1 (6 bases). Per the germline V gene, CDR1 is SGHTA and CDR2 is FQGTGA. The CDR3 has 19 amino acids. V shed 2 bases and J shed 1 base, with 23 bases lying between them. CDR3 sequence (DNA): TGTGCCAGCAGCTTATGGCCCCCTCTACAGGGCCGGGGGAACACTGAAGCTTTCTTT. Its protein is CASSLWPPLQGRGNTEAFF.

This clone was recorded once. The rearrangement joins TRBV4-3 to TRBJ1-3; 7 nucleotides align to TRBD1. The CDR3 has 14 residues. Germline V CDR1 and CDR2: LGHNA, YSLEER. The J segment lost 8 bases and the V segment lost 0 bases, leaving 4 bases of the junction unmatched. CDR3 nucleotide sequence: TGCGCCAGCAGCCAAGAACAGGGGTGGGACACCATATATTTT. This translates into CASSQEQGWDTIYF.

The chain joins TRBV5-6 to TRBJ2-3; TRBD1 aligns across 7 bases. V gave up 4 bases and J gave up 0 bases; unmatched junction bases: 2. The CDR3 sequence is 14 residues long. In germline, CDR1 is SGHDT, CDR2 YYEEEE. The CDR3 DNA sequence: TGTGCCAGCAGCACCAGGGGGAGCACAGATACGCAGTATTTT. Protein product: CASSTRGSTDTQYF.

The chain links TRBV6-1 to TRBJ2-1, with 8 bases aligning to TRBD1. This CDR3 is built from 15 residues. In germline, CDR1 is MNHNS, CDR2 SASEGT. Trimming at V came to 6 bases and at J to 5 bases, leaving 9 bases not matched to a gene. The CDR3 bases are TGTGCCAGCAGGGGAGGACAGGGAGTAAACAATGAGCAGTTCTTC. Translated, it gives CASRGGQGVNNEQFF.

This sequence joins TRBV11-2 and TRBJ1-4; 9 bases fit TRBD1. The germline V gene has CDR1 SGHAT and CDR2 FQNNGV. V was pared by 4 bases and J by 8 bases, with 5 bases of the junction left unmatched. The CDR3 loop spans 14 amino acids. Written as DNA, the CDR3 is TGTGCCAGCAGCTCGGGACAGGGTGGCGAAAAACTGTTTTTT. Its translation is CASSSGQGGEKLFF. The entire variable domain, with the rest obtained from reference TRBV11-2 and TRBJ1-4, is as follows: EAGVAQSPRYKIIEKRQSVAFWCNPISGHATLYWYQQILGQGPKLLIQFQNNGVVDDSQLPKDRFSAERLKGVDSTLKIQPAKLEDSAVYLCASSSGQGGEKLFFGSGTQLSVL.

This chain connects TRBV14 to TRBJ2-1; 9 bases line up with TRBD2. With V trimmed by 4 bases and J by 9 bases, 10 bases remained unmatched. The CDR3 runs 15 residues. Germline V lookup: CDR1 SGHDN, CDR2 FVKESK. Here the CDR3 DNA reads TGTGCCAGCAGCCCGGGACTAGCAGGCTGGGGTGAGCAGTTCTTC. It codes for CASSPGLAGWGEQFF.

This chain connects TRBV10-3 to TRBJ1-2, with TRBD1 matching 9 bases. The CDR3 sequence is 16 residues long. Germline V gene lookup returns CDR1 ENHRY and CDR2 SYGVKD. The J segment lost 8 bases and the V segment lost 0 bases, leaving 10 bases of the junction unmatched. The DNA of the CDR3 is TGTGCCATCAGTGAGTCGATTACAGGGGGCAAGAAGGGCTACACCTTC. It specifies CAISESITGGKKGYTF.

The V call is TRBV19, the J call TRBJ2-1, with 8 bases matching TRBD2. The CDR3 length is 16 residues. V lost 2 bases and J lost 0; bases outside the gene matches: 3. From germline, CDR1 is LNHDA and CDR2 SQIVND (reference sequence). CDR3 sequence (DNA): TGTGCCAGTAGTATACGGGGGGGCCACTCCTACAATGAGCAGTTCTTC. Amino acid sequence: CASSIRGGHSYNEQFF.

The chain recombines TRBV19 with TRBJ1-5; perhaps TRBD1 as D (6 bases). V lost 4 bases and J lost 1, with 8 bases in between. In germline, CDR1 is LNHDA, CDR2 SQIVND (reference sequence). This CDR3 has 14 amino acids. CDR3 sequence: CASSTGQSNQPQHF. The DNA of the CDR3 is TGTGCCAGTAGTACCGGACAGAGCAATCAGCCCCAGCATTTT.

The rearrangement uses TRBV7-2 and TRBJ2-3; D gene uncertain. V was trimmed by 2 bases and J by 2 bases, leaving 8 bases between them. The CDR3 runs to 14 residues. Germline V lookup: CDR1 SGHTA, CDR2 FQGNSA. CDR3 nucleotides: TGTGCCAGCAGCTTAACCAGAATCACAGATACGCAGTATTTT. Its translation is CASSLTRITDTQYF.

The chain has TRBV5-1 and TRBJ2-6, with 11 nucleotides matching TRBD2. This CDR3 is 23 amino acids long. Germline V gives CDR1 SGHRS, CDR2 YFSETQ. V lost 0 bases, J lost 0 bases, and 17 bases stayed unmatched. In DNA, the CDR3 is TGCGCCAGCAGCTTGGTTGGTAGCGGGGGGGCGGGCCTCTCTCTCTCTGGGGCCAACGTCCTGACTTTC. Translation: CASSLVGSGGAGLSLSGANVLTF. Together with reference TRBV5-1 and TRBJ2-6, the CDR3 gives the full variable domain: KAGVTQTPRYLIKTRGQQVTLSCSPISGHRSVSWYQQTPGQGLQFLFEYFSETQRNKGNFPGRFSGRQFSNSRSEMNVSTLELGDSALYLCASSLVGSGGAGLSLSGANVLTFGAGSRLTVL.

The chain links TRBV30 to TRBJ2-7; TRBD2 matches at 7 bases. CDR1 is GTSNPN, CDR2 SVGIG, per germline (reference sequence). This CDR3 comprises 16 residues. V shed 2 bases, J shed 7 bases, and the junction held 17 bases outside the gene matches. CDR3 protein: CAWSPGLRLSAGEQYF. CDR3 nucleotide sequence: TGTGCCTGGAGTCCGGGACTACGCCTATCAGCGGGAGAGCAGTACTTC.

CDR3: CASSQDEFFDTGELFF. CDR3 sequence (DNA): TGTGCCAGCAGCCAAGACGAGTTTTTTGACACCGGGGAGCTGTTTTTT. The chain joins TRBV14 to TRBJ2-2; D uncertain. This CDR3 region has 16 residues. Between the trimmed V and J ends, which lost 0 bases and 3 bases, there was a span of 11 bases. The germline gives CDR1 SGHDN, CDR2 FVKESK.

Regarding this clone: The junction shows a germline mismatch at one end, possibly a read error. V gene TRBV7-7 combines with J gene TRBJ2-1; D may be TRBD2 (5 bases). The CDR3 contains 14 residues. Germline CDR1 is SSHAT and CDR2 is FNYEAQ (reference sequence). CDR3 in DNA: TGTGCTAGCAGCTTAGATTTTGGGAGCCATGAGCAGTTCTTC. It is translated as CASSLDFGSHEQFF.

V and J are TRBV7-2 and TRBJ2-1; possibly TRBD2 for D (5 bases). The germline V gene encodes CDR1 SGHTA and CDR2 FQGNSA. V was pared by 5 bases and J by 0 bases, with 11 bases between. The CDR3 is made up of 15 amino acids. CDR3 bases: TGTGCCAGCAGCAACCGGGAACCCTCCTACAATGAGCAGTTCTTC. Encoded protein: CASSNREPSYNEQFF.

The chain uses TRBV6-1 and TRBJ2-1; the match to TRBD2 covers 8 bases. The CDR3 consists of 15 residues. Trimming took 6 bases from V and 3 from J; bases not matched to a gene: 7. Germline values: CDR1 MNHNS, CDR2 SASEGT. The CDR3 protein is CASRLAVTIYNEQFF. The DNA of the CDR3 is TGTGCCAGCAGACTAGCGGTTACAATCTACAATGAGCAGTTCTTC.

The chain carries TRBV5-4 and TRBJ2-3; 11 bases line up with TRBD2. Looked up from germline, CDR1 is SGHNT and CDR2 is YYREEE (reference sequence). V gave up 0 bases and J gave up 4 bases; unmatched junction bases: 1. The CDR3 consists of 15 residues. The CDR3, as DNA: TGTGCCAGCAGCTTGGCTAGCGGGGGGCCAGATACGCAGTATTTT. Translated: CASSLASGGPDTQYF.

The V call is TRBV30, the J call TRBJ1-4; D call uncertain. This CDR3 region has 12 residues. Deletions cut 1 base from V and 8 bases from J, with 8 bases between. Per the germline V gene, CDR1 is GTSNPN and CDR2 is SVGIG (reference sequence). The CDR3 coding sequence is TGTGCCTGGAGTGGGCAATACGAAAAACTGTTTTTT. Translation: CAWSGQYEKLFF.

Here the CDR3 reads CASSPSPGTGFAGNTIYF. CDR3 DNA: TGTGCCAGCAGCCCGAGTCCCGGGACAGGTTTCGCGGGAAACACCATATATTTT. This chain links TRBV11-2 with TRBJ1-3, with 8 bases that match TRBD1. The germline V gene encodes CDR1 SGHAT and CDR2 FQNNGV. The V and J ends lost 5 bases and 4 bases, in that order; junction bases with no gene match: 16. The CDR3 is made up of 18 amino acids.

The chain employs TRBV19 and TRBJ1-1; D call uncertain. The ends were cut back, 6 bases at V and 1 base at J, with 15 bases in the middle. The CDR3 extends over 15 amino acids. Germline V gene sequence: CDR1 LNHDA, CDR2 SQIVND (reference sequence). DNA for the CDR3: TGTGCCAGTAGAAACCCCACGAGAGGGAACACTGAAGCTTTCTTT. Its protein is CASRNPTRGNTEAFF.

This chain links TRBV19 with TRBJ2-2, with D possibly matching TRBD1 (6 bases). The CDR3 covers 12 residues. Trimming removed 8 bases from V and 5 bases from J, with 9 bases in between. The germline V gene has CDR1 LNHDA and CDR2 SQIVND (reference sequence). As DNA, the CDR3 is TGTGCCAGTCAACAGGGAACCGGGGAGCTGTTTTTT. Protein sequence: CASQQGTGELFF.